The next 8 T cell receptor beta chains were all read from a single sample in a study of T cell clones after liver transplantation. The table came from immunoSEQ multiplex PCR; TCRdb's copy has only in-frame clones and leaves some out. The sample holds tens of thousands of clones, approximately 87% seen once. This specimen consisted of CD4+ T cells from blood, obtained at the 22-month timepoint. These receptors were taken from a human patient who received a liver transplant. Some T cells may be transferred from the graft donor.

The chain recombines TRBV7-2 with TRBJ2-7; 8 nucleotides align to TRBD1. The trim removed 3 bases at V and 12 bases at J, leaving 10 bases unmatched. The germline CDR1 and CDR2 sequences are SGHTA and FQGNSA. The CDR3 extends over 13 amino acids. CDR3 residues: CASSFRGRDPAYF. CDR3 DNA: TGTGCCAGCAGCTTCAGGGGGCGCGATCCCGCGTACTTC. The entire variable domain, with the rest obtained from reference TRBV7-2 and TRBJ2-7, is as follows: GAGVSQSPSNKVTEKGKDVELRCDPISGHTALYWYRQSLGQGLEFLIYFQGNSAPDKSGLPSDRFSAERTGGSVSTLTIQRTQQEDSAVYLCASSFRGRDPAYFGPGTRLTVT.

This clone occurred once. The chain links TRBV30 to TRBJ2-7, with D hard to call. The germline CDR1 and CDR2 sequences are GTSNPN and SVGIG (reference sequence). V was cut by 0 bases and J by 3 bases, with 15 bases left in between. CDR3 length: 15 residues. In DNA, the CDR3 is TGTGCCTGGAGTGTCCAGCTTGGCTCGGTCTACGAGCAGTACTTC. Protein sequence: CAWSVQLGSVYEQYF.

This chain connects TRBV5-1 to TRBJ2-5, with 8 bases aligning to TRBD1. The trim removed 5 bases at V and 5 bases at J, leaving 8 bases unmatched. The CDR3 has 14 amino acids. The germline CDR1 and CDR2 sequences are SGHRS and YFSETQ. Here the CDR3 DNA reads TGCGCCAGCAGACATCCGACAGGGGAGGAGACCCAGTACTTC. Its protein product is CASRHPTGEETQYF.

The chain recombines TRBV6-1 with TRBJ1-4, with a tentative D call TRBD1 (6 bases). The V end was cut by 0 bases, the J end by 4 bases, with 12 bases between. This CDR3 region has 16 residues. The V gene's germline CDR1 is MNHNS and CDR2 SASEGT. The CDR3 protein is CASSEARGTRNEKLFF. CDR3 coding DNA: TGTGCCAGCAGTGAAGCGCGGGGGACACGTAATGAAAAACTGTTTTTT.

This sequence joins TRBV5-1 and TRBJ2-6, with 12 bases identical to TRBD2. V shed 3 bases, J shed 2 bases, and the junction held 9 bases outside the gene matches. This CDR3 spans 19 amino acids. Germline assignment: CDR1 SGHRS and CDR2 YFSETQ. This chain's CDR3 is CASSSSLLAGGAGANVLTF. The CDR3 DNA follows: TGCGCCAGCAGCTCCTCTCTACTAGCGGGAGGAGCTGGGGCCAACGTCCTGACTTTC.

The CDR3 nucleotides read TGTGCCAGCAGTTACTCGATCGCAGACTATAATTCACCCCTCCACTTT. This encodes CASSYSIADYNSPLHF. The chain links TRBV6-5 to TRBJ1-6; D not certain. The V and J ends lost 0 bases and 3 bases respectively, with 9 bases between them. The CDR3 runs to 16 residues. Looked up from germline, CDR1 is MNHEY and CDR2 is SVGAGI.

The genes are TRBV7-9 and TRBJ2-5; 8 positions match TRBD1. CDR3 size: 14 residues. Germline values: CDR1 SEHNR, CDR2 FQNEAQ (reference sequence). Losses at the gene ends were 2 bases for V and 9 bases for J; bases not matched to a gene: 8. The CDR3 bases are TGTGCCAGCAGCTTACCGACAGGGGTGCGCGCCCAGTACTTC. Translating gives CASSLPTGVRAQYF.

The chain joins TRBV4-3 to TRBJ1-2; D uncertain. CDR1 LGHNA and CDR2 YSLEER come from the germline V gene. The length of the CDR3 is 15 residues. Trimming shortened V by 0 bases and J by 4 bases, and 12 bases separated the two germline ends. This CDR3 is CASSQDPQPGYGYTF. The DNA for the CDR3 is TGCGCCAGCAGCCAAGATCCGCAGCCCGGCTATGGCTACACCTTC.